Given below is one T cell receptor beta chain in context. Clones were read by immunoSEQ multiplex PCR, and TCRdb kept only the in-frame ones, dropping some. The sample includes about 120,000 clones, about 93% seen only once; the top ten take about 5%. The CDR3 runs to 17 residues. Germline CDR1 reads SGHRS; CDR2 reads YFSETQ. Trimming took 1 base from V and 7 from J; bases not matched to a gene: 9. The entry originates in a study of T cell responses to AZD1222 COVID-19 vaccine. This TCR came from an adult who received the AZD1222 COVID-19 vaccine. This sequence joins TRBV5-1 and TRBJ2-1; 12 positions match TRBD2. The specimen was peripheral blood, collected 28 days after the second AZD1222 dose. The CDR3 spells CASSLTLAGGPGNEQFF. The CDR3 coding sequence is TGCGCCAGCAGCTTGACGCTAGCGGGGGGGCCGGGAAATGAGCAGTTCTTC. The whole variable domain, filled in from reference TRBV5-1 and TRBJ2-1, reads KAGVTQTPRYLIKTRGQQVTLSCSPISGHRSVSWYQQTPGQGLQFLFEYFSETQRNKGNFPGRFSGRQFSNSRSEMNVSTLELGDSALYLCASSLTLAGGPGNEQFFGPGTRLTVL.